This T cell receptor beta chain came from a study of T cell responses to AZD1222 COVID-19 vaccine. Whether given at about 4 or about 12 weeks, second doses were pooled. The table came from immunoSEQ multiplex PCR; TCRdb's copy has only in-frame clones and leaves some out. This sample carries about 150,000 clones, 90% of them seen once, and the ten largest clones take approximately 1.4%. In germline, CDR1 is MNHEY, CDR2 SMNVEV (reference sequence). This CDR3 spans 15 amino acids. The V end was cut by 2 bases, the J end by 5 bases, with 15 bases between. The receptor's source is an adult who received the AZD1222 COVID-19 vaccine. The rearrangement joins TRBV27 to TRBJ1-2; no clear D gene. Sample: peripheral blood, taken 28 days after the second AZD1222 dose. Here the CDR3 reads CASSLNRQAPYGYTF. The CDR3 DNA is TGTGCCAGCAGTTTAAACCGCCAGGCTCCTTATGGCTACACCTTC.